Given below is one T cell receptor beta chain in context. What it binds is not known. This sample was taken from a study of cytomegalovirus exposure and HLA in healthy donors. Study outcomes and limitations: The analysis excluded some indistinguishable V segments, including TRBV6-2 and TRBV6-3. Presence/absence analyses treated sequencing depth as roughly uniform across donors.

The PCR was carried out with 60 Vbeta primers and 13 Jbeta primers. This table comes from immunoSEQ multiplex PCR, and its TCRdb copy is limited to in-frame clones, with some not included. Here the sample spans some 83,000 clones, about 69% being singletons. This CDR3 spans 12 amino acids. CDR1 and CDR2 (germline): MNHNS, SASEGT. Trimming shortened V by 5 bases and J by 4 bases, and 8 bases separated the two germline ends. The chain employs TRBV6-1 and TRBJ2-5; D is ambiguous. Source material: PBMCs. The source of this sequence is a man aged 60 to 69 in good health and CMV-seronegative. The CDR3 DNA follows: TGTGCCAGCAGTCGCTCCGGAGAGACCCAGTACTTC. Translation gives CASSRSGETQYF.